These 23 T cell receptor beta chains share one sample of origin, sequenced in a study of beta chain features in type 1 diabetes. Findings and limits, study-wide: In all four CD4+ subsets, TCRB CDR3 length was significantly, moderately reduced in type 1 diabetes.

Expressed TCRB transcripts were sequenced after all isolated RNA was converted to cDNA. Profiling relied on immunoSEQ multiplex PCR, and the TCRdb table lists in-frame clones only, not all of them. The sample yields roughly 50,000 clones, about 50% seen once. No antigens are known for them. The sequenced material came from Tregs from blood. The source is a woman aged 40 to 49 with type 1 diabetes.

J is TRBJ2-1 and V is TRBV19; D is ambiguous. Germline loops: CDR1 LNHDA, CDR2 SQIVND (reference sequence). Trimming took off 7 bases at V and 0 bases at J, with 10 bases between the two ends. The CDR3 has 14 residues. DNA for the CDR3: TGTGCCAGTACACCTACGAGCTCCTACAATGAGCAGTTCTTC. The encoded protein is CASTPTSSYNEQFF.

The chain joins TRBV7-9 to TRBJ2-7; 12 positions agree with TRBD2. Germline CDR1 and CDR2: SEHNR and FQNEAQ (reference sequence). CDR3 length: 13 amino acids. The J segment lost 5 bases and the V segment lost 6 bases, leaving 2 bases of the junction unmatched. CDR3 nucleotides: TGTGCCAGCAGGACTAGCGGGGGAGACGAGCAGTACTTC. This gives the protein CASRTSGGDEQYF.

The chain is built from TRBV6-5 and TRBJ2-7, with D possibly matching TRBD1 (6 bases). Germline loops: CDR1 MNHEY, CDR2 SVGAGI. The CDR3 spans 14 residues. Trimming removed 4 bases at V and 1 base at J, with 11 bases between. The DNA for the CDR3 is TGTGCCAGCAGTTCCTCTGACAGGTCCTACGAGCAGTACTTC. Amino acids: CASSSSDRSYEQYF.

A few counts support this clone. The rearrangement uses TRBV28 and TRBJ2-7, with 8 bases aligning to TRBD2. This CDR3 spans 14 amino acids. Germline trimming cut 10 bases from V and 2 bases from J; bases unmatched to any gene: 10. Germline CDR1 MDHEN, CDR2 SYDVKM. The DNA for the CDR3 is TGTGCCACCGTTGCTAGCGGGTCCACCTACGAGCAGTACTTC. This encodes CATVASGSTYEQYF.

The genes are TRBV7-6 and TRBJ2-7, with D possibly TRBD2 on 6 matching bases. This CDR3 region has 11 residues. Germline CDR1 SGHVS, CDR2 FNYEAQ. Trimming removed 8 bases from V and 2 bases from J, with 7 bases in between. DNA for the CDR3: TGTGCCAGCTCGGGGGCCTACGAGCAGTACTTC. This gives the protein CASSGAYEQYF.

On this clone: Within the sample, other DNA sequences also encode this same CDR3. This chain links TRBV5-1 with TRBJ2-1, with 8 bases fitting TRBD1. This CDR3 contains 13 residues. J gave up 10 bases and V 0 bases, and 3 bases lay outside the gene matches. Germline-derived CDR1 and CDR2 are SGHRS and YFSETQ. The DNA for the CDR3 is TGCGCCAGCAGCTTGGGGGCAGGGGGCGAGCAGTTCTTC. Translation: CASSLGAGGEQFF.

The table lists this clone with a few counts. The rearrangement joins TRBV4-1 to TRBJ2-5, with a weak D call TRBD1 (5 bases). V shed 0 bases and J shed 7 bases, with 21 bases lying between them. CDR1 is MGHRA and CDR2 is YSYEKL in the germline V gene. The CDR3 runs 17 residues. The CDR3 DNA is TGCGCCAGCAGCCAAGATCGAGGTCAGGGTGGAAGAATGACCCAGTACTTC. It translates to CASSQDRGQGGRMTQYF.

This clone was detected a few times. The chain recombines TRBV7-2 with TRBJ2-2; D possibly corresponds to TRBD2 (6 bases). CDR3 length: 18 residues. Germline CDR1 and CDR2: SGHTA and FQGNSA. Trimming shortened V by 0 bases and J by 0 bases, and 14 bases separated the two germline ends. The CDR3 loop is CASSLAFGVAANTGELFF. The DNA for the CDR3 is TGTGCCAGCAGCTTAGCATTTGGGGTAGCGGCGAACACCGGGGAGCTGTTTTTT.

V gene TRBV2 combines with J gene TRBJ1-2, with D possibly matching TRBD1 (6 bases). This CDR3 has 14 residues. From germline, CDR1 is SNHLY and CDR2 FYNNEI. The V end was cut by 7 bases, the J end by 9 bases, with 21 bases between. This chain's CDR3 is CASTYSQGQLSYTF. DNA for the CDR3: TGTGCCAGCACCTACTCACAGGGCCAGTTGAGCTACACCTTC.

This chain links TRBV7-2 with TRBJ1-1; TRBD1 matches 7 bases. CDR1 and CDR2 (germline): SGHTA, FQGNSA. This CDR3 comprises 14 residues. The J segment lost 3 bases and the V segment lost 7 bases, leaving 8 bases of the junction unmatched. CDR3 nucleotide sequence: TGTGCCAGCAAGACAGGGAGGCAGGACACTGAAGCTTTCTTT. Translated, it gives CASKTGRQDTEAFF. The full variable domain, rest sourced from reference TRBV7-2 and TRBJ1-1, is GAGVSQSPSNKVTEKGKDVELRCDPISGHTALYWYRQSLGQGLEFLIYFQGNSAPDKSGLPSDRFSAERTGGSVSTLTIQRTQQEDSAVYLCASKTGRQDTEAFFGQGTRLTVV.

This clone was detected a few times. V gene TRBV7-2 combines with J gene TRBJ2-5, with 9 bases that match TRBD2. The CDR3 consists of 17 residues. Per the germline V gene, CDR1 is SGHTA and CDR2 is FQGNSA. The V and J ends lost 6 bases and 0 bases, in that order; junction bases with no gene match: 11. CDR3 loop: CASRPPRGRADQETQYF. The CDR3 DNA sequence: TGTGCCAGCAGGCCCCCTCGCGGGAGGGCAGACCAAGAGACCCAGTACTTC.

The rearrangement links TRBV7-3 to TRBJ2-3; D remains unclear. V shed 2 bases and J shed 10 bases, with 13 bases lying between them. Germline V gene sequence: CDR1 SGHTA, CDR2 FQGTGA. The CDR3 loop spans 13 amino acids. CDR3 DNA: TGTGCCAGCAGCTTACCCCCCGCAAGAGCGCAGTATTTT. This gives the protein CASSLPPARAQYF.

In its sample, this clone was seen a few times. This CDR3 is CASSIGRESEQYF. The CDR3 DNA follows: TGTGCCAGTAGTATCGGTCGGGAGAGCGAGCAGTACTTC. The J gene is TRBJ2-7, the V gene TRBV19, with TRBD2 as a possible D gene (6 bases). V gave up 3 bases and J gave up 6 bases, with 12 bases separating them. In germline, CDR1 is LNHDA, CDR2 SQIVND (reference sequence). The CDR3 spans 13 residues. Together with reference TRBV19 and TRBJ2-7, the CDR3 gives the full variable domain: DGGITQSPKYLFRKEGQNVTLSCEQNLNHDAMYWYRQDPGQGLRLIYYSQIVNDFQKGDIAEGYSVSREKKESFPLTVTSAQKNPTAFYLCASSIGRESEQYFGPGTRLTVT.

With regard to this clone: Other DNA sequences in this sample translate to the same CDR3. The rearrangement joins TRBV30 to TRBJ1-1, with D hard to call. V lost 6 bases and J lost 4, with 12 bases in between. The CDR3 sequence is 12 residues long. Germline CDR1 reads GTSNPN; CDR2 reads SVGIG (reference sequence). The CDR3 loop reads CACLGGITEAFF. For the CDR3, the DNA is TGTGCCTGCCTCGGAGGGATCACTGAAGCTTTCTTT.

The sample holds one count of this clone. This sequence joins TRBV5-4 and TRBJ2-5; possibly TRBD1 for D (6 bases). V was cut by 7 bases and J by 2 bases, with 15 bases left in between. The CDR3 is 14 amino acids. CDR1 is SGHNT and CDR2 is YYREEE in the germline V gene (reference sequence). CDR3 amino acids: CASGAKGVQETQYF. The CDR3 DNA reads as TGTGCCAGCGGCGCTAAGGGGGTACAAGAGACCCAGTACTTC.

The rearrangement joins TRBV15 to TRBJ1-1, with 9 bases that match TRBD1. The CDR3 length is 20 residues. CDR1 and CDR2 (germline): LNHNV, YYDKDF (reference sequence). V was clipped by 4 bases and J by 1 base; unmatched bases: 19. The CDR3 DNA follows: TGTGCCACCAGCACAGACAGGGGTCCCGGGACAGGGACTAGGAACACTGAAGCTTTCTTT. Amino acid sequence: CATSTDRGPGTGTRNTEAFF.

V is TRBV18 and J is TRBJ1-1; possibly TRBD1 for D (5 bases). Trimming pared 2 bases from V and 1 base from J, leaving 8 bases between. This CDR3 has 14 residues. Germline-derived CDR1 and CDR2 are KGHSH and LQKENI. CDR3 protein: CASSPNGGNTEAFF. The DNA of the CDR3 is TGTGCCAGCTCACCAAACGGGGGGAACACTGAAGCTTTCTTT.

V is TRBV7-2 and J is TRBJ1-1; the D is unclear. The CDR3 has 14 residues. Between the trimmed V and J ends, which lost 3 bases and 4 bases, there was a span of 12 bases. The germline V gene encodes CDR1 SGHTA and CDR2 FQGNSA. The CDR3, as DNA: TGTGCCAGCAGCTTCGGGGTCAGCGGCACTGAAGCTTTCTTT. It encodes CASSFGVSGTEAFF.

There are a few counts of this clone. This sequence joins TRBV28 and TRBJ2-2, with TRBD2 matching over 7 bases. The ends lost 5 bases at V and 1 base at J; junction bases unmatched: 4. This CDR3 is built from 15 residues. CDR1 and CDR2 (germline): MDHEN, SYDVKM. The CDR3: CASSGGGMNTGELFF. Written as DNA, the CDR3 is TGTGCCAGCAGTGGGGGGGGAATGAACACCGGGGAGCTGTTTTTT.

This clone was observed a few times. CDR3 in amino acids: CASSLTGGEQPQHF. In DNA, the CDR3 is TGCGCCAGCAGCTTGACAGGGGGGGAACAGCCCCAGCATTTT. The rearrangement joins TRBV5-1 to TRBJ1-5; 8 bases map to TRBD1. CDR1 is SGHRS, CDR2 YFSETQ, per germline. With 1 base clipped from V and 7 bases from J, the junction kept 4 bases outside the gene matches. CDR3 length: 14 residues. Drawing the rest from reference TRBV5-1 and TRBJ1-5, the complete variable domain is KAGVTQTPRYLIKTRGQQVTLSCSPISGHRSVSWYQQTPGQGLQFLFEYFSETQRNKGNFPGRFSGRQFSNSRSEMNVSTLELGDSALYLCASSLTGGEQPQHFGDGTRLSIL.

The chain recombines TRBV7-9 with TRBJ1-1; D is unclear. This CDR3 has 13 residues. Germline V gene sequence: CDR1 SEHNR, CDR2 FQNEAQ (reference sequence). The germline V and J ends were trimmed by 4 bases and 4 bases, with 10 bases remaining between them. The chain's CDR3 is CASSWQASTEAFF. As DNA, the CDR3 is TGTGCCAGCAGCTGGCAGGCAAGCACTGAAGCTTTCTTT.

This chain links TRBV30 with TRBJ2-7; TRBD1 is a possible D gene (5 bases). The CDR3 covers 11 residues. Germline loops: CDR1 GTSNPN, CDR2 SVGIG (reference sequence). V was shortened by 2 bases and J by 6 bases, with 8 bases between the two germline ends. This chain's CDR3 is CAWSLRAEQYF. CDR3 bases: TGTGCCTGGAGTCTCAGGGCCGAGCAGTACTTC.

The chain employs TRBV5-6 and TRBJ2-5; D is unresolved. Germline lookup yields CDR1 SGHDT and CDR2 YYEEEE. The CDR3 covers 13 residues. Trimming removed 0 bases at V and 5 bases at J, with 8 bases between. CDR3 nucleotide sequence: TGTGCCAGCAGCTTGGCTGTCGGTGAGACCCAGTACTTC. Protein: CASSLAVGETQYF.